This T cell receptor (beta chain) comes out of a study of CD8 T cells in Susac syndrome. This CDR3 spans 13 amino acids. Germline values: CDR1 MNHEY, CDR2 SVGAGI. The V gene lost 0 bases and the J gene lost 11 bases, with 10 bases spanning the gap. TEMRA cells were FACS-enriched, and CD8+ and CD4+ T cells were isolated negatively. With random hexamers, reverse transcription was performed on about 0.5 to 1 ug of RNA. Across 54 Vbeta and 13 Jbeta, immunoSEQ multiplex PCR amplified TCR beta CDR3. TCRdb re-called the immunoSEQ multiplex PCR reads with MiXCR, one entry per CDR3 protein. The data hold about 200,000 distinct CDR3 sequences, with nearly 97% observed a single time.

What was sequenced was CD4+ T cells from PBMCs. The J gene is TRBJ1-4, the V gene TRBV6-5, with D maybe TRBD1 (5 bases). The sequence was obtained from a human donor with multiple sclerosis. DNA for the CDR3: TGTGCCAGCAGTTACTCGGGAGGGGTCAAACTGTTTTTT. Its protein is CASSYSGGVKLFF.